The source of this T cell receptor beta chain is a study of cytomegalovirus exposure and HLA in healthy donors. Whole-study results and caveats: Reportedly, fewer N-insertions than the roughly 700-donor mean appeared in an Asian-associated ancestry cluster in a later analysis.

Per germline, CDR1 SGHKS and CDR2 YYEKEE (reference sequence). Unmatched junction bases numbered 3, after V lost 6 bases and J lost 1 base. This CDR3 spans 13 amino acids. 13 Jbeta primers and 60 Vbeta primers were used for the PCR. Assay used: immunoSEQ multiplex PCR; TCRdb lists only in-frame clones, some missing. The sample lists roughly 190,000 clones, around 79% seen once, with approximately 1.4% in the top ten. In the case of this clone: Antigen specificity is unknown.

The receptor comes from a woman aged 45-65 years in good health and CMV-seronegative. Sequenced input: PBMCs. This chain connects TRBV5-5 to TRBJ2-7, with 8 positions matching TRBD2. The CDR3 DNA reads as TGTGCCAGCACCACTAGCGGTTCCTACGAGCAGTACTTC. Translation gives CASTTSGSYEQYF.